This is a list of T cell receptor beta chains from one sample in a study of post-analysis software for immune sequencing data. TCRdb recomputed calls from the PCR reads with MiXCR, one row per CDR3 protein. The table has 750,000 to 950,000 distinct CDR3 sequences, around 45% seen once. Sequencing was carried out using blood. The receptors derive from a girl aged 10-17 years with multiple sclerosis. CDR3s include the opening cysteine and the closing phenylalanine or tryptophan. D genes are given only for firm matches. Rows may omit the clone size; those that give it use once, few, many or a size class.

j_call: TRBJ2-1
v_call: TRBV10-2
d_call: .
clone_size: .
cdr3_nt: TGCGCCAGCAGTGATGGGGGAGCCTACAATGAGCAGTTCTTC
cdr3_aa: CASSDGGAYNEQFF

j_call: TRBJ2-1
v_call: TRBV20-1
d_call: TRBD2
clone_size: few
cdr3_nt: TGCAGTGCTAGAGGAGGGCTAGCGGCCTACAATGAGCAGTTCTTC
cdr3_aa: CSARGGLAAYNEQFF

j_call: TRBJ1-5
v_call: TRBV6-1
d_call: TRBD1
clone_size: few
cdr3_nt: TGTGCCAGCAGCGCCGGACAGGGGCAGAATCAGCCCCAGCATTTT
cdr3_aa: CASSAGQGQNQPQHF

j_call: TRBJ2-1
v_call: TRBV5-1
d_call: .
clone_size: few
cdr3_nt: TGCGCCAGCAGCAAGGAGGTACAGTCCTACAATGAGCAGTTCTTC
cdr3_aa: CASSKEVQSYNEQFF

j_call: TRBJ1-2
v_call: TRBV6-5
d_call: .
clone_size: .
cdr3_nt: TGTGCCAGCAGACCTACTGACAGTCCGGGAAGAACGGGCTACACCTTC
cdr3_aa: CASRPTDSPGRTGYTF

j_call: TRBJ2-5
v_call: TRBV5-1
d_call: .
clone_size: few
cdr3_nt: TGCGCCAGCAGCTCTGCCGGGGGAGAGGTCAGACAGACCCAGTACTTC
cdr3_aa: CASSSAGGEVRQTQYF

j_call: TRBJ2-7
v_call: TRBV29-1
d_call: .
clone_size: few
cdr3_nt: TGCAGCGTTGAAGAAGGGAGCTCCTACGAGCAGTACTTC
cdr3_aa: CSVEEGSSYEQYF

j_call: TRBJ2-6
v_call: TRBV19
d_call: .
clone_size: few
cdr3_nt: TGTGCCAGTAGTTCCCGCGGAATCTCTGGGGCCAACGTCCTGACTTTC
cdr3_aa: CASSSRGISGANVLTF

j_call: TRBJ2-2
v_call: TRBV9
d_call: TRBD2
clone_size: .
cdr3_nt: TGTGCCAGCAGCGATACGGGAGGGCCCATAGTCGGGGAGCTGTTTTTT
cdr3_aa: CASSDTGGPIVGELFF

j_call: TRBJ2-7
v_call: TRBV18
d_call: TRBD2
clone_size: .
cdr3_nt: TGTGCCAGCTCCTTTAGCGGGAGCCCATCCGAGCAGTACTTC
cdr3_aa: CASSFSGSPSEQYF

j_call: TRBJ2-5
v_call: TRBV5-1
d_call: .
clone_size: .
cdr3_nt: TGCGCCAGCAGCTTGGCCTGGGGAGAACAAGAGACCCAGTACTTC
cdr3_aa: CASSLAWGEQETQYF

j_call: TRBJ2-1
v_call: TRBV24-1
d_call: TRBD2
clone_size: .
cdr3_nt: TGTGCCACCAGTGATACTAGCGGGAACAGTGAGCAGTTCTTC
cdr3_aa: CATSDTSGNSEQFF

j_call: TRBJ1-4
v_call: TRBV7-9
d_call: TRBD1
clone_size: .
cdr3_nt: TGTGCCAGCAGCCCCGGGACAGCGACAACTAATGAAAAACTGTTTTTT
cdr3_aa: CASSPGTATTNEKLFF

j_call: TRBJ1-4
v_call: TRBV5-6
d_call: TRBD1
clone_size: .
cdr3_nt: TGTGCCAGCAGCTTGGAAGGGGGCGGAGGAAAACTGTTTTTT
cdr3_aa: CASSLEGGGGKLFF

j_call: TRBJ2-5
v_call: TRBV5-1
d_call: TRBD2
clone_size: few
cdr3_nt: TGCGCCAGCAGCTTGTCGGGAGGGGTCGGGGAGACCCAGTACTTC
cdr3_aa: CASSLSGGVGETQYF

j_call: TRBJ2-3
v_call: TRBV27
d_call: TRBD2
clone_size: .
cdr3_nt: TGTGCCAGCAGTCCCTTAGCGGGAGGGCCGGCTGATACGCAGTATTTC
cdr3_aa: CASSPLAGGPADTQYF

j_call: TRBJ1-4
v_call: TRBV4-2
d_call: .
clone_size: .
cdr3_nt: TGTGCCAGCAGCCCCTCCCCGGGGGCTGGAGAGGAAAAACTGTTTTTT
cdr3_aa: CASSPSPGAGEEKLFF

j_call: TRBJ2-1
v_call: TRBV2
d_call: .
clone_size: .
cdr3_nt: TGTGCCAACAGTGGATCAGGACCCCTTAGGGCCTACAATGAGCAGTTCTTC
cdr3_aa: CANSGSGPLRAYNEQFF

j_call: TRBJ2-1
v_call: TRBV27
d_call: .
clone_size: .
cdr3_nt: TGTGCCAGCAGTTGGAAGGGGTACAATGAGCAGTTCTTC
cdr3_aa: CASSWKGYNEQFF

j_call: TRBJ2-5
v_call: TRBV5-1
d_call: TRBD2
clone_size: .
cdr3_nt: TGCGCCAGCAGCTCCGGGACTAGCGGGAATGGCGAGACCCAGTACTTC
cdr3_aa: CASSSGTSGNGETQYF

j_call: TRBJ2-4
v_call: TRBV7-8
d_call: .
clone_size: .
cdr3_nt: TGTGCCAGCAGCCCCCTGGGCGGACTAGCCAAAAACATTCAGTACTTC
cdr3_aa: CASSPLGGLAKNIQYF

j_call: TRBJ2-7
v_call: TRBV3-1
d_call: TRBD2
clone_size: few
cdr3_nt: TGTGCCAGCAGCCATAAGCGGGAGTTGTTCGAGCAGTACTTC
cdr3_aa: CASSHKRELFEQYF

j_call: TRBJ2-7
v_call: TRBV20-1
d_call: .
clone_size: few
cdr3_nt: TGCAGTGCTACCCTCGGGGCAGTCTCTTACGAGCAGTACTTC
cdr3_aa: CSATLGAVSYEQYF

j_call: TRBJ1-2
v_call: TRBV28
d_call: .
clone_size: .
cdr3_nt: TGTGCCAGCAGTTTGGGACTTCAAGGCTATGGCTACACCTTC
cdr3_aa: CASSLGLQGYGYTF

j_call: TRBJ2-5
v_call: TRBV7-3
d_call: TRBD2
clone_size: .
cdr3_nt: TGTGCCAGCAGCCGCGCCGGGACTAGCGGAGAGACCCAGTACTTC
cdr3_aa: CASSRAGTSGETQYF

j_call: TRBJ1-2
v_call: TRBV5-1
d_call: .
clone_size: .
cdr3_nt: TGCGCCAGCAGCGCCAACAAGAACTATGGCTACACCTTC
cdr3_aa: CASSANKNYGYTF

j_call: TRBJ1-2
v_call: TRBV2
d_call: TRBD1
clone_size: .
cdr3_nt: TGTGCCAGCAGTGGCCGGGACAGCGGCGGCTACACCTTC
cdr3_aa: CASSGRDSGGYTF

j_call: TRBJ2-1
v_call: TRBV12-3/TRBV12-4
d_call: .
clone_size: few
cdr3_nt: TGTGCCAGCACTCCTAGTAAAGATGAGCAGTTCTTC
cdr3_aa: CASTPSKDEQFF

j_call: TRBJ2-1
v_call: TRBV5-1
d_call: .
clone_size: .
cdr3_nt: TGCGCCAGCAGTCTACCTAAGGGGCTAGATCTCGGCAATGAGCAGTTCTTC
cdr3_aa: CASSLPKGLDLGNEQFF

j_call: TRBJ2-7
v_call: TRBV6-2/TRBV6-3
d_call: .
clone_size: .
cdr3_nt: TGTGCCAGCAGTGGGGGCGGGAATAGGTACGAGCAGTACTTC
cdr3_aa: CASSGGGNRYEQYF

j_call: TRBJ2-6
v_call: TRBV12-3/TRBV12-4
d_call: .
clone_size: .
cdr3_nt: TGTGCCAGCAGTGACCCAGGGAGCTCTGGGGCCAACGTCCTGACTTTC
cdr3_aa: CASSDPGSSGANVLTF

j_call: TRBJ2-7
v_call: TRBV6-5
d_call: .
clone_size: few
cdr3_nt: TGTGCCAGCAGTTACGGGGGGTCGCCCTACGAGCAGTACTTC
cdr3_aa: CASSYGGSPYEQYF

j_call: TRBJ2-7
v_call: TRBV5-1
d_call: .
clone_size: few
cdr3_nt: TGCGCCAGCAGCTGGACCGGACAACTTTCACCCTACGAGCAGTACTTC
cdr3_aa: CASSWTGQLSPYEQYF

j_call: TRBJ1-2
v_call: TRBV7-9
d_call: TRBD1
clone_size: few
cdr3_nt: TGTGCCAGCAGCGCCCGGGACAGCGGGGCCCGCGGCTACACCTTC
cdr3_aa: CASSARDSGARGYTF

j_call: TRBJ2-3
v_call: TRBV29-1
d_call: .
clone_size: few
cdr3_nt: TGCAGCGTTGATTCTGAAGGACCCACAGATACGCAGTATTTT
cdr3_aa: CSVDSEGPTDTQYF

j_call: TRBJ2-7
v_call: TRBV9
d_call: TRBD1
clone_size: .
cdr3_nt: TGTGCCAGCAGCGTAGGCCGGGACAGGGGTTCCTACGAGCAGTACTTC
cdr3_aa: CASSVGRDRGSYEQYF

j_call: TRBJ2-1
v_call: TRBV7-2
d_call: TRBD2
clone_size: .
cdr3_nt: TGTGCCAGCAGCTTAGCAGGGACTAGCGGGCCTGGGGAGCAGTTCTTC
cdr3_aa: CASSLAGTSGPGEQFF

j_call: TRBJ2-4
v_call: TRBV12-3/TRBV12-4
d_call: TRBD1
clone_size: .
cdr3_nt: TGTGCCTCCAGTCTACAGGGGGCTAGCAAAAACATTCAGTACTTC
cdr3_aa: CASSLQGASKNIQYF

j_call: TRBJ1-1
v_call: TRBV12-3/TRBV12-4
d_call: TRBD1
clone_size: .
cdr3_nt: TGTGCCAGCAGTTTAGAGGGGGCCCTGAGCACTGAAGCTTTCTTT
cdr3_aa: CASSLEGALSTEAFF

j_call: TRBJ2-5
v_call: TRBV5-1
d_call: .
clone_size: .
cdr3_nt: TGCGCCAGCAGCTTGTTATCCCCGGAGAAGACCCAGTACTTC
cdr3_aa: CASSLLSPEKTQYF

j_call: TRBJ2-1
v_call: TRBV29-1
d_call: .
clone_size: .
cdr3_nt: TGCAGCGTTGAAGGGGCATACGACAATGAGCAGTTCTTC
cdr3_aa: CSVEGAYDNEQFF

j_call: TRBJ2-3
v_call: TRBV7-6
d_call: .
clone_size: .
cdr3_nt: TGTGCCAGCAGTTCACTTAACTTCACAGATACGCAGTATTTT
cdr3_aa: CASSSLNFTDTQYF

j_call: TRBJ2-1
v_call: TRBV4-1
d_call: .
clone_size: .
cdr3_nt: TGCGCCAGCAGCCAAGATTGGACCCCAATTTTGGAGCAGTTCTTC
cdr3_aa: CASSQDWTPILEQFF

j_call: TRBJ1-1
v_call: TRBV30
d_call: TRBD1
clone_size: .
cdr3_nt: TGTGCCTGGAGTCCATACCCGGGACAGGGTACCACTGAAGCTTTCTTT
cdr3_aa: CAWSPYPGQGTTEAFF

j_call: TRBJ2-1
v_call: TRBV29-1
d_call: .
clone_size: .
cdr3_nt: TGCAGCGTTGAAGATTGGGCAGACCAACAGTTCTTC
cdr3_aa: CSVEDWADQQFF

j_call: TRBJ1-2
v_call: TRBV3-1
d_call: .
clone_size: few
cdr3_nt: TGTGCCAGCAGCCAAGTGAACTATGGCTACACCTTC
cdr3_aa: CASSQVNYGYTF

j_call: TRBJ2-7
v_call: TRBV6-5
d_call: .
clone_size: .
cdr3_nt: TGTGCCAGCAGTTACGGGCAGTACTACGTGCAGTACTTC
cdr3_aa: CASSYGQYYVQYF

j_call: TRBJ2-7
v_call: TRBV20-1
d_call: .
clone_size: few
cdr3_nt: TGCAGTGCTTTACCGGGACCGCCGTACGAGCAGTACTTC
cdr3_aa: CSALPGPPYEQYF

j_call: TRBJ1-2
v_call: TRBV20-1
d_call: .
clone_size: .
cdr3_nt: TGCAGTGCTCCCTCCGATAACTATGGCTACACCTTC
cdr3_aa: CSAPSDNYGYTF

j_call: TRBJ2-7
v_call: TRBV27
d_call: .
clone_size: .
cdr3_nt: TGTGCCAGCAGTTTATTGGCAGCCGGTGGGAACGAGCAGTACTTC
cdr3_aa: CASSLLAAGGNEQYF

j_call: TRBJ2-3
v_call: TRBV27
d_call: TRBD1
clone_size: .
cdr3_nt: TGTGCCAGCAGCTCGACAGGGCCTAGCACAGATACGCAGTATTTT
cdr3_aa: CASSSTGPSTDTQYF

j_call: TRBJ1-1
v_call: TRBV29-1
d_call: .
clone_size: .
cdr3_nt: TGCAGCGTCTCCCGCGGGCCGGACACTGAAGCTTTCTTT
cdr3_aa: CSVSRGPDTEAFF

j_call: TRBJ1-5
v_call: TRBV7-6
d_call: .
clone_size: few
cdr3_nt: TGTGCCAGCAGCTTAGGCCCCGGACAGAAGAATCAGCCCCAGCATTTT
cdr3_aa: CASSLGPGQKNQPQHF

j_call: TRBJ2-7
v_call: TRBV6-2/TRBV6-3
d_call: .
clone_size: few
cdr3_nt: TGTGCCAGATCGTGGGGGGGGCCTCCCTCCTACGAGCAGTACTTC
cdr3_aa: CARSWGGPPSYEQYF

j_call: TRBJ2-5
v_call: TRBV7-9
d_call: .
clone_size: .
cdr3_nt: TGTGCCAGCAGCCCTGCAGGGCGATATAAAGAGACCCAGTACTTC
cdr3_aa: CASSPAGRYKETQYF

j_call: TRBJ1-2
v_call: TRBV7-9
d_call: .
clone_size: many
cdr3_nt: TGTGCCAGCAGCGATCCCGGACAGCCCGCTAACTATGGCTACACCTTC
cdr3_aa: CASSDPGQPANYGYTF

j_call: TRBJ2-5
v_call: TRBV25-1
d_call: .
clone_size: few
cdr3_nt: TGTGCCAGCAGTGAGCGACAACAAGAGACCCAGTACTTC
cdr3_aa: CASSERQQETQYF